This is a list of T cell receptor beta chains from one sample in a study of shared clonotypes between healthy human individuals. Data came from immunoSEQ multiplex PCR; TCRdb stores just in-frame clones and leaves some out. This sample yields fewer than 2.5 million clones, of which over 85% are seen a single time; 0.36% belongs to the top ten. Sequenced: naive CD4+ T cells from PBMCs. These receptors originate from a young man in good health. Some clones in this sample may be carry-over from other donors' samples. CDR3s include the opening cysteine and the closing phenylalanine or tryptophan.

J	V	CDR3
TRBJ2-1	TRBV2	CASSAKRINEQFF
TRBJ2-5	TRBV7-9	CASSFTGGEETQYF
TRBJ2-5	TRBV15	CATSRLTSGRQETQYF
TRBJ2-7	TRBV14	CASSQENRVPYF
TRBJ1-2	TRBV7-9	CASSLGGTGAPYGYTF
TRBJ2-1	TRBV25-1	CASSEFGKDEQFF
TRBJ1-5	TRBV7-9	CASSLNSLPRQPQHF
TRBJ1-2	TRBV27	CASSALQPFSYTF
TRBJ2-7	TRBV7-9	CASGSKAGGGYEQYF
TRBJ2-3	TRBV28	CASVGPLSGRWNTQYF
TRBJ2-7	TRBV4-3	CASSLRQGHSYEQYF
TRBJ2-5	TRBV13	CASSSNRGLGTQYF
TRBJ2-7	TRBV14	CASSQRTGGLEQYF
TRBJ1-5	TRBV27	CASRGMAVSNQPQHF
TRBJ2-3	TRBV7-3	CASSLNLDTQYF
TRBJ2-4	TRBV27	CASRGQGNNIQYF
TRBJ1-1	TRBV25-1	CASSVLRGLLAEAFF
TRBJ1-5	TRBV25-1	CASSPDRSNQPQHF
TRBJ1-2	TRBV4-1	CASSRTGGSFPYGYTF
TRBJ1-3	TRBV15	CATSLRTGASGNTIYF
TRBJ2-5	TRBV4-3	CASSQETTSGRGRQYF
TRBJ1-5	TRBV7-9	CASSQDTDSNQPQHF
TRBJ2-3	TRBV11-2	CASARLAARTQYF
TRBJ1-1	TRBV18	CASSPSVAGSTEAFF
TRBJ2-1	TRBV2	CASIVSGRNNEQFF
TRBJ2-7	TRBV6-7	CASRQHPGQFRSSGNLSYEQYF
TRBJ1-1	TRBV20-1	CSVQGNTEAFF
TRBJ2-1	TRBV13	CASSPAASGRSHEQFF
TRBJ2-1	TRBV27	CASSSPPLADLYNEQFF
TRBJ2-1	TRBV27	CASSLSWGSYNEQFF
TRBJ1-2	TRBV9	CASSVGVGYTF
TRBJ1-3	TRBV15	CATSRQIGNTIYF
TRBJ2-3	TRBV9	CASRWGGTDTQYF
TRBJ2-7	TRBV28	CASSYRLAGGIYEQYF
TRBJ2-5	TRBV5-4	CASRRAGGETQYF
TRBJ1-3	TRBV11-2	CASSPTGSRAGNTIYF
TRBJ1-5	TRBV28	CASSFGGRSNQPQHF
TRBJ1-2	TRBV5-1	CASSLEGGKYGYTF
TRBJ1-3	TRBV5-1	CASSDGDGNTIYF
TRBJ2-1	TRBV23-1	CASSNLGRVFNEQFF
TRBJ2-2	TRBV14	CASTNGGIHTGELFF